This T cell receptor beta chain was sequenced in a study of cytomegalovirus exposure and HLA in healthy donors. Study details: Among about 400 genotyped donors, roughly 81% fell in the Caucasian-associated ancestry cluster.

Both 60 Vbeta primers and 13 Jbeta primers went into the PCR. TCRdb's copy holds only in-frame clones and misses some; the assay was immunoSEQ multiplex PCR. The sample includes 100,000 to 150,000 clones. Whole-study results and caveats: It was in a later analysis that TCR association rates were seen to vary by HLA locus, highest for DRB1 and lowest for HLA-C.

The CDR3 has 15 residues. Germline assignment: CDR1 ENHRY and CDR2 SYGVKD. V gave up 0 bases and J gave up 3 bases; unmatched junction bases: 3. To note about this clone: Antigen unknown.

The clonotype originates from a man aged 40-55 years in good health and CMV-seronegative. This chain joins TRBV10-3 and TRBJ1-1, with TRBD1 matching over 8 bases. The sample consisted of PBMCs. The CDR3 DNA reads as TGTGCCATCAGTGAGTCGGCAGGGGGCTACACTGAAGCTTTCTTT. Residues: CAISESAGGYTEAFF.